Listed below are T cell receptor beta chains from one sample, sequenced in a study of T cells in Graves' hyperthyroidism and ophthalmopathy. TCRdb re-called the multiplex PCR reads with MiXCR, one entry per CDR3 protein. The table shows under 700,000 distinct CDR3 sequences, with approximately 15% occurring only once. The sequencing sample was made of blood. The receptors were sampled from a woman under 30 with Graves' hyperthyroidism. CDR3s include the opening cysteine and the closing phenylalanine or tryptophan. The D gene is left open where the match is weak. Not all rows give a size; the values are once, few, many and, for expanded clones, a class.

CDR3aa,CDR3nt,j_gene,d_gene,abundance,v_gene
CASSLGGQAGFGNTIYF,TGTGCCAGCAGCTTAGGAGGACAGGCCGGATTCGGAAACACCATATATTTT,TRBJ1-3,TRBD1,NA,TRBV7-6
CASSLVPETGHYEQYF,TGTGCCAGCAGCTTAGTCCCCGAAACAGGGCACTACGAGCAGTACTTC,TRBJ2-7,NA,many,TRBV11-3
CASSELGSTDTQYF,TGCGCCAGCAGTGAGCTCGGGAGCACAGATACGCAGTATTTT,TRBJ2-3,NA,NA,TRBV10-2
CASSPLAQGEGANTEAFF,TGTGCCAGCAGCCCCCTGGCCCAGGGCGAGGGGGCGAACACTGAAGCTTTCTTT,TRBJ1-1,TRBD1,many,TRBV27
CASSETRDSYEQYF,TGTGCCAGCAGCGAGACCCGGGACTCCTACGAGCAGTACTTC,TRBJ2-7,NA,many,TRBV3-1
CSARKTDAKLPFAEAFF,TGCAGTGCTAGGAAGACAGATGCGAAATTACCTTTCGCTGAAGCTTTCTTT,TRBJ1-1,NA,many,TRBV20-1
CSARGPGRGHGGYTF,TGCAGTGCTAGAGGACCTGGCAGGGGGCATGGGGGCTACACCTTC,TRBJ1-2,TRBD1,many,TRBV20-1
CASSFLLAANTGELFF,TGTGCCAGCAGTTTCCTTCTAGCGGCGAACACCGGGGAGCTGTTTTTT,TRBJ2-2,TRBD2,many,TRBV12-3/TRBV12-4
CASSYQDRGGQYF,TGTGCCAGCAGTTACCAGGACAGGGGCGGGCAGTACTTC,TRBJ2-7,TRBD1,NA,TRBV6-5
CGARDLESGPLGSPLHF,TGCGGTGCTAGAGATCTTGAATCAGGACCTCTGGGTTCACCCCTCCACTTT,TRBJ1-6,NA,NA,TRBV20-1
CASSLQPGYEQFF,TGTGCCAGCAGTCTACAACCAGGGTATGAGCAGTTCTTC,TRBJ2-1,NA,many,TRBV7-3
CASRIGTGGYTIYF,TGTGCCAGCAGGATAGGGACAGGGGGCTATACCATATATTTT,TRBJ1-3,TRBD1,NA,TRBV2